This T cell receptor beta chain came from a study of blood T cells in healthy people across ages. Points on this clonotype: The antigen is not known.

J gave up 4 bases and V 4 bases, and 7 bases lay outside the gene matches. Germline V gene lookup returns CDR1 MNHEY and CDR2 SVGAGI. The CDR3 loop spans 16 amino acids. Study observations and caveats: It was not known whether donors were CMV positive (a possible confounder of expanded clonotype changes).

The authors ran a second PCR of about 6 to 11 cycles using a sample-barcoded 5' primer and a J-beta primer mix. TCRdb independently ran MiXCR on the 5' RACE reads; one entry per CDR3 protein. The sample carries 800,000 or so distinct CDR3 sequences, around 68% recorded once. The receptor was isolated from a man aged 25 to 40 in good health. Sequencing used blood. V is TRBV6-5 and J is TRBJ2-6; TRBD2 matches at 7 bases. The CDR3 reads CASSWTSLSGANVLTF. CDR3 DNA: TGTGCCAGCAGTTGGACTAGTCTCTCCGGGGCCAACGTCCTGACTTTC.